Shown below are 5 T cell receptor beta chains from a single sample sequenced in a study of PD-L1 blockade in urothelial cancer. Assay used: immunoSEQ multiplex PCR; TCRdb lists only in-frame clones, some missing. The sample shows tens of thousands of clones, 82% of them seen only once. The sequences come from PBMCs, collected around atezolizumab (anti-PD-L1) treatment. The receptors were sampled from a man aged 60-69 years with urothelial cancer.

The rearrangement links TRBV15 to TRBJ2-1, with 12 bases that match TRBD2. This CDR3 has 16 residues. CDR1 and CDR2 (germline): LNHNV, YYDKDF (reference sequence). V shed 3 bases, J shed 5 bases, and the junction held 5 bases outside the gene matches. CDR3: CATSRELAGGNNEQFF. In DNA, the CDR3 is TGTGCCACCAGCAGGGAACTAGCGGGGGGTAACAATGAGCAGTTCTTC.

The chain combines TRBV28 with TRBJ1-1; 8 nucleotides align to TRBD1. The CDR3 sequence is 16 residues long. With V trimmed by 5 bases and J by 1 base, 9 bases remained unmatched. Per germline, CDR1 MDHEN and CDR2 SYDVKM. CDR3 residues: CASSPPPGTGNTEAFF. CDR3 bases: TGTGCCAGCAGTCCCCCCCCGGGGACAGGGAACACTGAAGCTTTCTTT. Using reference TRBV28 and TRBJ1-1 for the parts outside the CDR3, the full variable domain is DVKVTQSSRYLVKRTGEKVFLECVQDMDHENMFWYRQDPGLGLRLIYFSYDVKMKEKGDIPEGYSVSREKKERFSLILESASTNQTSMYLCASSPPPGTGNTEAFFGQGTRLTVV.

The chain recombines TRBV4-1 with TRBJ2-1; 10 nucleotides agree with TRBD1. Germline V gene data show CDR1 as MGHRA and CDR2 as YSYEKL. V shed 0 bases and J 4 bases; nucleotides not matched to a gene: 9. This CDR3 contains 18 residues. The CDR3 loop reads CASSQDRFGTGVYNEQFF. CDR3 nucleotide sequence: TGCGCCAGCAGCCAAGATAGATTCGGGACAGGGGTTTACAATGAGCAGTTCTTC.

The V gene is TRBV10-3, the J gene TRBJ1-1; the D gene is possibly TRBD1 (5 bases). The CDR3 consists of 13 residues. The V and J ends lost 10 bases and 4 bases respectively, with 16 bases between them. Germline V gene data show CDR1 as ENHRY and CDR2 as SYGVKD. The CDR3, as DNA: TGTGCCACCTTTGGTCAGGGTTCCACTGAAGCTTTCTTT. Amino acids: CATFGQGSTEAFF.

The V and J genes are TRBV19 and TRBJ2-7, with 13 bases aligning to TRBD2. Per the germline V gene, CDR1 is LNHDA and CDR2 is SQIVND (reference sequence). This CDR3 region has 17 residues. With V trimmed by 4 bases and J by 5 bases, 11 bases remained unmatched. CDR3 sequence reads: CASSNPPGLAGKNEQYF. The CDR3 DNA reads TGTGCCAGTAGTAACCCCCCGGGACTAGCGGGGAAAAACGAGCAGTACTTC.